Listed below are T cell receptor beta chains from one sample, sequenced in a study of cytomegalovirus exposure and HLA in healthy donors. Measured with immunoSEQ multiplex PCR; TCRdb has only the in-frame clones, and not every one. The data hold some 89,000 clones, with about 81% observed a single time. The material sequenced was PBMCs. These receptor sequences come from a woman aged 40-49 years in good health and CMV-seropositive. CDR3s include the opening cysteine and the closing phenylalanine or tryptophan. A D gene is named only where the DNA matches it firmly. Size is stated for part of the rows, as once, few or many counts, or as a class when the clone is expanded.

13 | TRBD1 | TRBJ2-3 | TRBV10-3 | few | CASRTGDIDTQYF | TGTGCCAGCCGGACAGGGGATATAGATACGCAGTATTTT
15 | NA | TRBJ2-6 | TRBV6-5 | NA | CASSLQGSGANVLTF | TGTGCCAGCAGTTTACAGGGTTCTGGGGCCAACGTCCTGACTTTC
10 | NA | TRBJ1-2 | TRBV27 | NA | CASNTYGYTF | TGTGCCAGCAATACTTATGGCTACACCTTC
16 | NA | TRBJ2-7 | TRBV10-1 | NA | CASSESRYSAFYEQYF | TGCGCCAGCAGTGAGTCCCGCTACAGTGCCTTTTACGAGCAGTACTTC
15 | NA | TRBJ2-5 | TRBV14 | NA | CASSPLTGAQETQYF | TGTGCCAGCAGCCCACTTACCGGAGCACAAGAGACCCAGTACTTC
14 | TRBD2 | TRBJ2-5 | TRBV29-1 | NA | CSVVRGRDGETQYF | TGCAGCGTTGTACGGGGGAGGGATGGCGAGACCCAGTACTTC
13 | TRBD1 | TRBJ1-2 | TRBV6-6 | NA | CASISGTDYGYTF | TGTGCCAGCATATCCGGGACAGACTATGGCTACACCTTC
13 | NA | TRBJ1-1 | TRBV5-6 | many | CASSHRRGGGAFF | TGTGCCAGCAGCCACCGGCGGGGAGGGGGAGCTTTCTTT
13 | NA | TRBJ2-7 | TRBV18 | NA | CASSPPFRGRQYF | TGTGCCAGCTCACCCCCTTTCCGGGGGAGGCAGTACTTC
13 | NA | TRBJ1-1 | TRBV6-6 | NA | CASRPWEGTEAFF | TGTGCCAGCAGGCCCTGGGAGGGCACTGAAGCTTTCTTT
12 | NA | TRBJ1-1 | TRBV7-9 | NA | CASSPGPGEAFF | TGTGCCAGCAGTCCGGGTCCGGGGGAAGCTTTCTTT
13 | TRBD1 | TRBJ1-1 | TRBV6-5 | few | CASSDRAGTEAFF | TGTGCCAGCAGTGACAGGGCCGGCACTGAAGCTTTCTTT
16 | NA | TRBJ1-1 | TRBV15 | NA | CATSSPRTELNTEAFF | TGTGCCACCAGCAGCCCTAGGACAGAGCTGAACACTGAAGCTTTCTTT
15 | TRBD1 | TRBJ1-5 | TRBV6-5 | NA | CASSQYRGSNQPQHF | TGTGCCAGCAGTCAGTACAGGGGAAGCAATCAGCCCCAGCATTTT
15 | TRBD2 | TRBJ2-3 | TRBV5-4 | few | CASSLTSGRADTQYF | TGTGCCAGCAGCTTGACTAGCGGGAGGGCAGATACGCAGTATTTT
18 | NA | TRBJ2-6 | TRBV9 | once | CASSPPGLPTSGANVLTF | TGTGCCAGCAGCCCACCGGGACTCCCCACCTCTGGGGCCAACGTCCTGACTTTC
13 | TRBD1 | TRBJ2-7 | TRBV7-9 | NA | CASTLGDSGKQYF | TGTGCCAGCACCCTAGGGGACAGCGGCAAGCAGTACTTC
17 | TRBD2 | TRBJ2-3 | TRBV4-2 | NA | CASSSEEGAGATDTQYF | TGTGCCAGCAGTTCAGAGGAGGGAGCGGGAGCCACAGATACGCAGTATTTT
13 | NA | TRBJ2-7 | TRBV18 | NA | CASAGTSSYEQYF | TGTGCCAGCGCTGGGACATCTTCCTACGAGCAGTACTTC
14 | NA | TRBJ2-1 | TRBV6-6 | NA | CASSGPTGLGEQFF | TGTGCCAGCAGCGGCCCTACAGGGCTCGGTGAGCAGTTCTTC
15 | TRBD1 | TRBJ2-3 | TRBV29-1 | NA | CSVAGGQTGTDTQYF | TGCAGCGTTGCTGGGGGACAGACAGGGACAGATACGCAGTATTTT
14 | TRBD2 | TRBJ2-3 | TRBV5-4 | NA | CASRSGISTDTQYF | TGTGCCAGCAGGAGCGGGATTAGCACAGATACGCAGTATTTT
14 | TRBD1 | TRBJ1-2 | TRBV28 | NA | CASSPLTGERGYTF | TGTGCCAGCAGCCCACTGACAGGGGAACGTGGCTACACCTTC
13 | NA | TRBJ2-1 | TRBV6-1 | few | CASEIRGSGEQFF | TGTGCCAGCGAAATCCGGGGGAGTGGTGAGCAGTTCTTC
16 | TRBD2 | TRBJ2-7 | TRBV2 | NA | CASPNRTSGVTYEQYF | TGTGCCAGCCCCAATCGGACTAGCGGTGTCACCTACGAGCAGTACTTC
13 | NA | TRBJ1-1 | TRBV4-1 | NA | CASSRGDSNEAFF | TGCGCCAGCAGCCGAGGAGACAGCAATGAAGCTTTCTTT
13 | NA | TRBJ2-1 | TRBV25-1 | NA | CASSEYVEYEQFF | TGTGCCAGCAGTGAATACGTAGAATATGAGCAGTTCTTC
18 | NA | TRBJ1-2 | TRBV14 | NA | CASSQDDLGYRVLRGYTF | TGTGCCAGCAGCCAAGATGATCTCGGTTACAGGGTGCTACGGGGCTACACCTTC
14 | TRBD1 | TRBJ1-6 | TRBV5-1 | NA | CASSGQGNNSPLHF | TGCGCCAGCAGCGGACAGGGAAACAATTCACCCCTCCACTTT
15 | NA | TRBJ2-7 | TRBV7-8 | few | CASSLRGSLAYEQYF | TGTGCCAGCAGTCTCCGGGGGAGTCTGGCCTACGAGCAGTACTTC
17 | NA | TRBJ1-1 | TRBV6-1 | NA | CASSENLRRQLNTEAFF | TGTGCCAGCAGTGAAAATCTTAGGCGACAGCTGAACACTGAAGCTTTCTTT
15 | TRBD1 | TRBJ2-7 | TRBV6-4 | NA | CASSPRDRRSYEQYF | TGTGCCAGCAGTCCCCGGGACAGGCGCTCCTACGAGCAGTACTTC
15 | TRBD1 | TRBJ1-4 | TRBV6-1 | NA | CASSEEGQKSEKLFF | TGTGCCAGCAGTGAAGAGGGACAGAAGAGCGAAAAACTGTTTTTT
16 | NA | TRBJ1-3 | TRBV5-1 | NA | CASSFNDRSSGNTIYF | TGCGCCAGCAGTTTTAACGACCGGAGCTCTGGAAACACCATATATTTT
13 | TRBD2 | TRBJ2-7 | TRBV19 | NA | CASSLSGSGEQYF | TGTGCCAGTAGTCTCAGCGGGAGCGGCGAGCAGTACTTC
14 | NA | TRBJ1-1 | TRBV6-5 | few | CASSLTGLNTEAFF | TGTGCCAGCAGTTTAACGGGGTTGAACACTGAAGCTTTCTTT
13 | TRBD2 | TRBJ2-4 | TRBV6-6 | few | CASSYSASGSLYF | TGTGCCAGCAGTTACTCGGCTAGCGGGAGTCTGTACTTC
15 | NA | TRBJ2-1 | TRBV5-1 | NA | CASSLGQSQGGEQFF | TGCGCCAGCAGCTTGGGACAGAGCCAAGGTGGGGAGCAGTTCTTC
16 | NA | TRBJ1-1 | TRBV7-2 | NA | CASSLAIGRGTTEAFF | TGTGCCAGCAGCTTAGCGATCGGAAGAGGAACCACTGAAGCTTTCTTT
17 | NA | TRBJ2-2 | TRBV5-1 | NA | CASSLQRESANTGELFF | TGCGCCAGCAGCTTACAACGGGAGTCGGCTAACACCGGGGAGCTGTTTTTT
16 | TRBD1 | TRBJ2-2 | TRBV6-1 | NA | CASSGNRGPGTGELFF | TGTGCCAGCAGTGGGAACAGGGGGCCGGGCACCGGGGAGCTGTTTTTT
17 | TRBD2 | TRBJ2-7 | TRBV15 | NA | CATSSFFWLAGTYEQYF | TGTGCCACCAGCAGTTTCTTTTGGCTAGCGGGGACCTACGAGCAGTACTTC
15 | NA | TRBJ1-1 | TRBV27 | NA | CASSPRGGAVPEAFF | TGTGCCAGCAGTCCCAGGGGTGGGGCTGTCCCTGAAGCTTTCTTT
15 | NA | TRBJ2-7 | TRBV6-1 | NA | CASFPTLTKTYEQYF | TGTGCCAGCTTCCCCACCCTGACAAAGACCTACGAGCAGTACTTC
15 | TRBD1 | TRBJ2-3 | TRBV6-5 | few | CASSPLTGLGDTQYF | TGTGCCAGCAGTCCCCTGACAGGGCTCGGAGATACGCAGTATTTT
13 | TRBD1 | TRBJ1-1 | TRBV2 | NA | CASSRQGGTEAFF | TGTGCCAGCAGTAGACAGGGGGGCACTGAAGCTTTCTTT
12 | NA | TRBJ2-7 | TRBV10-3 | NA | CAISDPRYEQYF | TGTGCCATCAGTGACCCTAGGTACGAGCAGTACTTC
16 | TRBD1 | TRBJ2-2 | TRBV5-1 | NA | CASSLWDRDGTGELFF | TGCGCCAGCAGCTTGTGGGACAGGGACGGCACCGGGGAGCTGTTTTTT
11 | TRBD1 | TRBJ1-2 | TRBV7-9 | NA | CASSLDGDRGF | TGTGCCAGCAGCTTAGACGGAGACAGGGGGTTC
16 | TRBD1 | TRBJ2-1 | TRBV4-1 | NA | CASSQGPGQGANEQFF | TGCGCCAGCAGCCAAGGTCCGGGACAGGGGGCCAATGAGCAGTTCTTC
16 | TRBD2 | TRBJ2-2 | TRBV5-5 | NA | CASSLLLAGNTGELFF | TGTGCCAGCAGCTTGCTTCTAGCGGGGAACACCGGGGAGCTGTTTTTT
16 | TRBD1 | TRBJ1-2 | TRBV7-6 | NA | CASSPLTGAEGYGYTF | TGTGCCAGCAGCCCATTAACAGGGGCAGAAGGGTATGGCTACACCTTC
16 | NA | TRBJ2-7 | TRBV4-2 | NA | CASSQDRGRVSHEQYF | TGTGCCAGCAGCCAAGATAGAGGCAGGGTGTCCCACGAGCAGTACTTC